This T cell receptor beta chain originates from a study of blood T cells in healthy people across ages. Study overall: Template switching retrieved approximately one barcoded beta molecule for each two T cells. Findings and caveats of the study: The recorded TCR beta diversity per million T cells decreased in a roughly linear manner with age.

Primers used in a second PCR of roughly 6 to 12 cycles were a sample-barcoded 5' primer and a J-beta primer mix. TCRdb passed the 5' RACE reads through MiXCR, listing each CDR3 protein once. The table records 890,000 or so distinct CDR3 sequences, around two thirds of them present only once. CDR3 length: 12 residues. Germline V gene sequence: CDR1 DFQATT, CDR2 SNEGSKA (reference sequence). V gave up 6 bases and J gave up 5 bases, with 13 bases separating them. Note on this clonotype: Its antigen is not identified.

This clonotype was sampled from a young man in good health. The sample taken for sequencing was blood. The chain combines TRBV20-1 with TRBJ1-2; D perhaps matches TRBD1 (6 bases). CDR3 sequence (DNA): TGCAGTGCAGCACAGGGCTCTTATGGCTACACCTTC. It codes for CSAAQGSYGYTF.